This passage covers 28 T cell receptor beta chains from one sample sequenced in a study of blood T cell repertoires in COVID-19. Measured with immunoSEQ multiplex PCR; TCRdb has only the in-frame clones, and not every one. The sample lists about 180,000 clones; roughly 77% were seen once. The sequenced sample consisted of peripheral blood. The receptors here all came from a woman at least 80 years old with COVID-19, enrolled during active disease.

J is TRBJ2-3 and V is TRBV7-9; 9 nucleotides agree with TRBD1. V trimming: 5 bases; J trimming: 5 bases; junction bases outside the gene matches: 5. The CDR3 totals 14 residues. Germline assignment: CDR1 SEHNR and CDR2 FQNEAQ (reference sequence). The CDR3 protein is CASSTRQGGDTQYF. For the CDR3, the DNA is TGTGCCAGCAGCACAAGACAGGGGGGAGATACGCAGTATTTT.

The CDR3 DNA is TGCGCCAGCAGCCAAGTACAGCTTAGCTCCTACGAGCAGTACTTC. It is translated as CASSQVQLSSYEQYF. V and J are TRBV4-1 and TRBJ2-7, with D hard to call. The CDR3 totals 15 residues. V was clipped by 1 base and J by 0 bases, with 10 bases between them. Germline V gene sequence: CDR1 MGHRA, CDR2 YSYEKL.

The genes are TRBV6-2 or TRBV6-3 and TRBJ2-7; 10 bases are a match to TRBD1. The J segment lost 2 bases and the V segment lost 4 bases, leaving 14 bases of the junction unmatched. The CDR3 extends over 18 amino acids. CDR1 MNHEY and CDR2 SVGEGT come from the germline V gene. The CDR3 DNA reads TGTGCCAGCAGTTCGGGACAGGGGCTTCTAATAACTACCTACGAGCAGTACTTC. Its translation: CASSSGQGLLITTYEQYF.

This clone was found a few times. The rearrangement joins TRBV30 to TRBJ1-6, with TRBD1 as a possible D gene (6 bases). Trimming removed 4 bases at V and 0 bases at J, with 13 bases between. This CDR3 region has 16 residues. From germline, CDR1 is GTSNPN and CDR2 SVGIG (reference sequence). CDR3 protein: CAWTGQLSSYNSPLHF. In DNA form, the CDR3 reads TGTGCCTGGACCGGACAGCTGAGCTCCTATAATTCACCCCTCCACTTT.

CDR3 nucleotide sequence: TGTGCTAGTGGTTCGCGGGACAGGGGGCTTTTCTACGAGCAGTACTTC. Its protein product is CASGSRDRGLFYEQYF. The rearrangement uses TRBV12-5 and TRBJ2-7; 12 bases align to TRBD1. The germline CDR1 and CDR2 sequences are LGHNT and FRNRAP. This CDR3 spans 16 amino acids. Unmatched junction bases numbered 7, after V lost 4 bases and J lost 3 bases.

The genes are TRBV5-1 and TRBJ1-4, with TRBD1 as a possible D gene (5 bases). Trimming shortened V by 4 bases and J by 6 bases, and 13 bases separated the two germline ends. The CDR3 spans 14 residues. Germline V CDR1 and CDR2: SGHRS, YFSETQ. Written as DNA, the CDR3 is TGCGCCAGCAGCGGCGGCAGGGTGGATGAAAAACTGTTTTTT. Translated: CASSGGRVDEKLFF.

The chain couples TRBV6-5 to TRBJ1-1; D ambiguous. The germline V gene encodes CDR1 MNHEY and CDR2 SVGAGI. The CDR3 has 15 amino acids. V lost 2 bases and J lost 3, with 13 bases in between. CDR3 sequence reads: CASSYGPWGDTEAFF. Here the CDR3 DNA reads TGTGCCAGCAGTTACGGACCTTGGGGAGACACTGAAGCTTTCTTT.

This chain links TRBV10-3 with TRBJ2-2, with D tentatively TRBD1 (6 bases). V lost 0 bases, J lost 5 bases, and 10 bases lay in between. The V gene's germline CDR1 is ENHRY and CDR2 SYGVKD. The CDR3 covers 15 residues. The CDR3 bases are TGTGCCATCAGTGAGTCAACAGGGACGACCGGGGAGCTGTTTTTT. The encoded protein is CAISESTGTTGELFF.

This clone was detected only a few times. The chain combines TRBV19 with TRBJ1-5; D is possibly TRBD1 (5 bases). CDR3 length equals 15 residues. V shed 7 bases and J shed 3 bases, with 16 bases lying between them. Per germline, CDR1 LNHDA and CDR2 SQIVND (reference sequence). CDR3 region: CASTRPGNNNQPQHF. In nucleotides, the CDR3 is TGTGCCAGTACCCGTCCAGGGAATAACAATCAGCCCCAGCATTTT. Full variable domain (outside the CDR3, taken from reference TRBV19 and TRBJ1-5): DGGITQSPKYLFRKEGQNVTLSCEQNLNHDAMYWYRQDPGQGLRLIYYSQIVNDFQKGDIAEGYSVSREKKESFPLTVTSAQKNPTAFYLCASTRPGNNNQPQHFGDGTRLSIL.

This clone was counted once. The chain is built from TRBV6-5 and TRBJ1-2, with D uncertain. The CDR3 has 11 amino acids. The germline CDR1 and CDR2 sequences are MNHEY and SVGAGI. V lost 6 bases and J 6 bases, leaving 8 bases between the germline ends. CDR3 DNA sequence: TGTGCCAGCAGCCCCGGGGATGGCTACACCTTC. As protein: CASSPGDGYTF.

The CDR3 sequence is CASSGVGGSYNEQFF. CDR3 DNA: TGTGCCAGCAGCGGGGTAGGGGGCTCCTACAATGAGCAGTTCTTC. J is TRBJ2-1 and V is TRBV9, with a tentative D call TRBD1 (6 bases). V lost 3 bases and J lost 0, with 10 bases in between. Germline lookup yields CDR1 SGDLS and CDR2 YYNGEE. The CDR3 covers 15 residues.

The chain is built from TRBV7-8 and TRBJ1-3; TRBD1 aligns across 7 bases. The germline CDR1 and CDR2 sequences are SGHVS and FQNEAQ. The CDR3 extends over 18 amino acids. The V segment lost 3 bases and the J segment 0 bases; nucleotides outside the gene matches: 11. CDR3 sequence: CASSLRTGGSSSGNTIYF. The CDR3 coding sequence is TGTGCCAGCAGCTTGCGGACAGGCGGTTCGAGCTCTGGAAACACCATATATTTT.

V gene TRBV7-3 combines with J gene TRBJ2-3; D is ambiguous. The CDR3 sequence is 13 residues long. Germline values: CDR1 SGHTA, CDR2 FQGTGA. Trimming shortened V by 5 bases and J by 9 bases, and 15 bases separated the two germline ends. For the CDR3, the DNA is TGTGCCAGCAGCCCAACTCCTTCGATAACGCAGTATTTT. Translating gives CASSPTPSITQYF. The complete variable domain, with remaining parts taken from reference TRBV7-3 and TRBJ2-3, reads GAGVSQTPSNKVTEKGKYVELRCDPISGHTALYWYRQSLGQGPEFLIYFQGTGAADDSGLPNDRFFAVRPEGSVSTLKIQRTERGDSAVYLCASSPTPSITQYFGPGTRLTVL.

The chain has TRBV5-1 and TRBJ2-5, with a possible D match to TRBD1 (6 bases). V shed 5 bases and J shed 2 bases, with 16 bases lying between them. The length of the CDR3 is 15 residues. Germline loops: CDR1 SGHRS, CDR2 YFSETQ. The DNA for the CDR3 is TGCGCCAGCAGGGAGAATTCAGGGGATCAAGAGACCCAGTACTTC. Translation gives CASRENSGDQETQYF.

J is TRBJ2-6 and V is TRBV5-1, with D maybe TRBD2 (5 bases). Between the trimmed V and J ends, which lost 2 bases and 0 bases, there was a span of 18 bases. CDR3 size: 19 residues. Germline V gene data show CDR1 as SGHRS and CDR2 as YFSETQ. CDR3 loop: CASSFRARVDSSGANVLTF. CDR3 nucleotides: TGCGCCAGCAGCTTTCGGGCGCGGGTAGATAGCTCTGGGGCCAACGTCCTGACTTTC.

This CDR3 reads CSVRLAEGGDTQYF. DNA for the CDR3: TGCAGCGTTAGACTAGCGGAGGGGGGAGATACGCAGTATTTT. The chain joins TRBV29-1 to TRBJ2-3, with 9 bases fitting TRBD2. The length of the CDR3 is 14 residues. V shed 5 bases and J 5 bases; nucleotides not matched to a gene: 8. Looked up from germline, CDR1 is SQVTM and CDR2 is ANQGSEA.

DNA of the CDR3: TGTGCCAGCACCCCGGCGGGACGATGGGAAGGCTACACCTTC. The encoded protein is CASTPAGRWEGYTF. The genes are TRBV7-9 and TRBJ1-2; tentatively, D is TRBD1 (5 bases). V was clipped by 7 bases and J by 8 bases, with 20 bases between them. The length of the CDR3 is 14 residues. The germline V gene has CDR1 SEHNR and CDR2 FQNEAQ (reference sequence).

This clone is a singleton in its sample. This chain connects TRBV2 to TRBJ2-1; D may be TRBD2 (5 bases). Germline-derived CDR1 and CDR2 are SNHLY and FYNNEI. V was cut by 7 bases and J by 0 bases, with 13 bases left in between. The CDR3 has 15 amino acids. The CDR3 DNA reads TGTGCCAGCACCCCGCGGACTCCCTCCTACAATGAGCAGTTCTTC. Translation gives CASTPRTPSYNEQFF.

The rearrangement links TRBV7-9 to TRBJ2-7, with 7 positions matching TRBD2. Germline CDR1 is SEHNR and CDR2 is FQNEAQ (reference sequence). The CDR3 contains 16 residues. With V trimmed by 5 bases and J by 2 bases, 12 bases remained unmatched. CDR3 sequence: CASSPRPGRGAYEQYF. CDR3 DNA sequence: TGTGCCAGCAGCCCGCGCCCCGGACGGGGGGCCTACGAGCAGTACTTC.

The genes are TRBV6-6 and TRBJ1-1; 7 nucleotides match TRBD1. Germline trimming cut 3 bases from V and 4 bases from J; bases unmatched to any gene: 8. Germline CDR1 MNHNY, CDR2 SVGAGI (reference sequence). The CDR3 has 15 residues. CDR3 region: CASSYPYRGGTEAFF. The CDR3 coding sequence is TGTGCCAGCAGTTATCCTTACAGGGGCGGCACTGAAGCTTTCTTT.

This chain joins TRBV2 and TRBJ2-7; possible D gene TRBD1, 7 bases. Trimming cost V 8 bases and J 7 bases, with 27 bases left between them. The germline CDR1 and CDR2 sequences are SNHLY and FYNNEI. CDR3 length equals 16 residues. Written as DNA, the CDR3 is TGTGCCAGCGGACCAATGGGGAACAGGGGACTGAGAGAGCAGTACTTC. This encodes CASGPMGNRGLREQYF.

This chain connects TRBV19 to TRBJ1-5; no clear D. There are 17 residues in the CDR3. The germline V gene has CDR1 LNHDA and CDR2 SQIVND (reference sequence). The V end was cut by 1 base, the J end by 0 bases, with 13 bases between. In DNA form, the CDR3 reads TGTGCCAGTAGTATAGCAGAAGACTATTATAGCAATCAGCCCCAGCATTTT. Its protein product is CASSIAEDYYSNQPQHF.

The rearrangement links TRBV18 to TRBJ2-3, with unresolved D. CDR1 and CDR2 (germline): KGHSH, LQKENI. The CDR3 loop spans 14 amino acids. V lost 3 bases and J lost 4, with 11 bases in between. CDR3 sequence (DNA): TGTGCCAGCTCACCTAGCTCTGGTCCAGATACGCAGTATTTT. Protein sequence: CASSPSSGPDTQYF.

The chain links TRBV7-3 to TRBJ2-3, with D hard to call. Trimming left V 7 bases short and J 6 bases short, with 14 bases between. The CDR3 extends over 13 amino acids. Germline V gene data show CDR1 as SGHTA and CDR2 as FQGTGA. Here the CDR3 DNA reads TGTGCCAGCACCGATACACCGGGTGATACGCAGTATTTT. This translates into CASTDTPGDTQYF.

The chain recombines TRBV5-1 with TRBJ1-1, with D perhaps matching TRBD1 (6 bases). V was cut by 4 bases and J by 3 bases, with 16 bases left in between. Germline assignment: CDR1 SGHRS and CDR2 YFSETQ. The CDR3 runs 15 residues. The CDR3 spells CASSPHRVTDTEAFF. The CDR3 bases are TGCGCCAGCAGCCCTCACAGGGTTACGGACACTGAAGCTTTCTTT.

This clone has just a few counts. CDR3 residues: CASSYSENSPLHF. The CDR3, as DNA: TGTGCCAGCAGTTACTCCGAGAATTCACCCCTCCACTTT. The rearrangement links TRBV6-6 to TRBJ1-6; D not resolved. CDR1 and CDR2 from the germline V gene are MNHNY and SVGAGI (reference sequence). The CDR3 sequence is 13 residues long. Trimming left V 0 bases short and J 7 bases short, with 4 bases between.

V gene TRBV7-9 combines with J gene TRBJ2-3; D remains ambiguous. CDR1 is SEHNR and CDR2 is FQNEAQ in the germline V gene (reference sequence). V lost 3 bases and J 6 bases, leaving 10 bases between the germline ends. There are 13 residues in the CDR3. The CDR3 coding sequence is TGTGCCAGCAGCTTTACTACCTACGATACGCAGTATTTT. This codes for CASSFTTYDTQYF.

The chain has TRBV7-9 and TRBJ2-5; D uncertain. The CDR3 runs to 14 residues. Germline CDR1 and CDR2: SEHNR and FQNEAQ (reference sequence). The V end lost 4 bases, the J end lost 4 bases, and 13 bases lay between the germline ends. The CDR3 loop is CASSSSSTSETQYF. In DNA, the CDR3 is TGTGCCAGCAGCTCCTCATCAACTTCAGAGACCCAGTACTTC.